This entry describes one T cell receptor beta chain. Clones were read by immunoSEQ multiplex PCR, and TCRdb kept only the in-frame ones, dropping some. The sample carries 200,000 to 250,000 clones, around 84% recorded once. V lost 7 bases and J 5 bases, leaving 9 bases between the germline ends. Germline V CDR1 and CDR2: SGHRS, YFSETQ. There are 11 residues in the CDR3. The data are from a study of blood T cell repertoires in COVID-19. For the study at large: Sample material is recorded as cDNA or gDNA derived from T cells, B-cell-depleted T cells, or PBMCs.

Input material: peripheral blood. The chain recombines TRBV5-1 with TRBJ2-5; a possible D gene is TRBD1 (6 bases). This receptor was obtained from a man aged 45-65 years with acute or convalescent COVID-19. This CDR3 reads CASARGETQYF. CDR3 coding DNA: TGCGCCAGCGCAAGGGGGGAGACCCAGTACTTC.